The clone carrying this T cell receptor (beta chain) is medium-sized in the sample. The data originate from a study of neoadjuvant anti-PD-1 for oral cavity cancer. Repertoires were generated with immunoSEQ multiplex PCR, while TCRdb's copy carries only in-frame clones and drops some. The data contain tens of thousands of clones, about four fifths of them singletons. This CDR3 is 11 amino acids long. Germline assignment: CDR1 MNHEY and CDR2 SVGAGI. The V end lost 7 bases, the J end lost 8 bases, and 9 bases lay between the germline ends. The rearrangement joins TRBV6-5 to TRBJ2-1; D possibly corresponds to TRBD2 (5 bases). This TCR derives from a person between 40 and 79 years old with oral cavity squamous cell carcinoma. This specimen was PBMCs, taken before nivolumab (anti-PD-1) treatment. The CDR3 region is CASNWGDEQFF. The CDR3 DNA reads as TGTGCCAGCAACTGGGGAGATGAGCAGTTCTTC.